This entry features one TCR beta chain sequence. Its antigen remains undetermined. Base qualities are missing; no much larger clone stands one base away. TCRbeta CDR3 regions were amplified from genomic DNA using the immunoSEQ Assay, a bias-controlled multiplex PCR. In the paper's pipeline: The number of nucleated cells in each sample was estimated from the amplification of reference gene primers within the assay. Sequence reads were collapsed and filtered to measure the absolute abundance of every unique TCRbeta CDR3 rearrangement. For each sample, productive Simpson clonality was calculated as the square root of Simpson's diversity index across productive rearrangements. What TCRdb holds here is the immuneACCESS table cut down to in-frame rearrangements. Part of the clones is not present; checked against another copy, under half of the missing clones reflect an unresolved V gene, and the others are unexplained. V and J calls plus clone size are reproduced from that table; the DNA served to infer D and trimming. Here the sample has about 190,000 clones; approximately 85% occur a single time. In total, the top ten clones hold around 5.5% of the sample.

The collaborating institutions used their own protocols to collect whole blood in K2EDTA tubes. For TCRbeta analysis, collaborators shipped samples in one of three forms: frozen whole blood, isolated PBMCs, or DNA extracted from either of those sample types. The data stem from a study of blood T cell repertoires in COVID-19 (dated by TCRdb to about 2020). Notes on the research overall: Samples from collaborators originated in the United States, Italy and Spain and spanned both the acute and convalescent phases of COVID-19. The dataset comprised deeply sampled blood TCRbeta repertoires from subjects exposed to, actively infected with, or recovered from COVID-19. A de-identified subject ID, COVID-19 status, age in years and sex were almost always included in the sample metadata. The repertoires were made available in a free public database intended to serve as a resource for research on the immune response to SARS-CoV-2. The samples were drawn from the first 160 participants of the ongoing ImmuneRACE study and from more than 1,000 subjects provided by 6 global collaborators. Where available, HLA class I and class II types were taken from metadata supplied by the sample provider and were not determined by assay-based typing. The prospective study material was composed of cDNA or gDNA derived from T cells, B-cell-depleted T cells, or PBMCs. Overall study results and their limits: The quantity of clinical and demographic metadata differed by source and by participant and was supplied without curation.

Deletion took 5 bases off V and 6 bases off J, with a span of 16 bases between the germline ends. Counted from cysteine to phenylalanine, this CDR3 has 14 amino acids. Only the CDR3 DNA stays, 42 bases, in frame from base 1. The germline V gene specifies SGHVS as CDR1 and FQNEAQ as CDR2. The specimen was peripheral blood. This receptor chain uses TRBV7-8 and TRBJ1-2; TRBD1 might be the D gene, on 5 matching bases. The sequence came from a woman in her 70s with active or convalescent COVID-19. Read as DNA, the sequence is TGTGCCAGCAGCCCCCAAGGGGCCCTAAATGGCTACACCTTC. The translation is CASSPQGALNGYTF.